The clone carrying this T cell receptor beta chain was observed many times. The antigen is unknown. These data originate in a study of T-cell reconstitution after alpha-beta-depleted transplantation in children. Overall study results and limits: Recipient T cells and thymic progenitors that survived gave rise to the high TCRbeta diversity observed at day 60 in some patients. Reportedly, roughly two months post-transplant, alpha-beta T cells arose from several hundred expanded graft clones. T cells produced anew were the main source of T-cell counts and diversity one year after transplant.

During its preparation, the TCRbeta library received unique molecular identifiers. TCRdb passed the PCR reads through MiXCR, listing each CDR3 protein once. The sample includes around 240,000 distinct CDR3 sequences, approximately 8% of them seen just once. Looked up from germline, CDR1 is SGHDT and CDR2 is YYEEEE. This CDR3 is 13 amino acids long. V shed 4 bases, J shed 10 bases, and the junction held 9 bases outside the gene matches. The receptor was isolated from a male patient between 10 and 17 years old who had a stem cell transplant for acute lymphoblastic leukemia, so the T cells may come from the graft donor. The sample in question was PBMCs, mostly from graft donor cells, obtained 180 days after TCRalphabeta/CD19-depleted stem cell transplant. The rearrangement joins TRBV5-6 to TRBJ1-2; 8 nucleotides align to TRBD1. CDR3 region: CASSPGQGTAYTF. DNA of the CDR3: TGTGCCAGCAGCCCAGGACAGGGAACTGCCTACACCTTC.